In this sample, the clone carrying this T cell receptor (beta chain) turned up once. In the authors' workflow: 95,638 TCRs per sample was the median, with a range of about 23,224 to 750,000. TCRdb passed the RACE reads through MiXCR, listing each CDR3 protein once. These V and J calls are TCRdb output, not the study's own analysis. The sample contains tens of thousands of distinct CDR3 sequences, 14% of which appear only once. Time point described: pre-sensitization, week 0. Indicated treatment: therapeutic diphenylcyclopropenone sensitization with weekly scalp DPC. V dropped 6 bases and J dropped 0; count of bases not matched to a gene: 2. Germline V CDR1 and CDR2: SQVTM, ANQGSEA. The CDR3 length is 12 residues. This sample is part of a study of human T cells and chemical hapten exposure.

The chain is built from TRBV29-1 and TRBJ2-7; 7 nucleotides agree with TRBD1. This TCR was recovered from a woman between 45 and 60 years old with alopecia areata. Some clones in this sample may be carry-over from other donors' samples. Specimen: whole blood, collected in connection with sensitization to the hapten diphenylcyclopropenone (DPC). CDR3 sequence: CSVQGSSYEQYF. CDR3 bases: TGCAGCGTACAGGGGTCCTCCTACGAGCAGTACTTC.